This TCR beta chain comes out of a study of glioma-infiltrating T cells (dated by TCRdb to the mid-2010s). About the full investigation: Glioma tissue, non-neoplastic brain tissue and matched peripheral blood mononuclear cells were used as sources from which TCR alpha- and beta-chain repertoires were sequenced. The paired cohort comprised three low-grade glioma patients, 8 or 9 primary glioblastoma patients and three non-glioma patients contributing non-neoplastic brain tissue. To gauge divergence between tissue and blood T-cell populations, every tissue-infiltrating repertoire was compared against the peripheral blood repertoire from the same patient. Overall study results and their limits: Very few CDR3 sequences were shared between tissue and blood, attributed to high CDR3 diversity and limited sampling. VJ-independent divergence between tissue and blood was found to be below expectation in non-neoplastic patients but above expectation in all gliomas, particularly low-grade gliomas. Group comparisons were based on small numbers of patients: three non-neoplastic, three low-grade glioma and 7 to 9 glioblastoma patients.

As regards this clonotype: Its antigen has not been determined. No per-base quality is available; no much larger clone lies one base away.

The iRepertoire nested amplicon-rescue multiplex PCR (arm-PCR) platform was used to amplify TCR alpha and beta CDR3 regions from RNA. One-step reverse transcription and amplification used about 95-400 ng of tissue mRNA or PBMC total RNA as input. Following bead purification, Illumina adapters were added by a secondary multiplex PCR, and libraries between 200 and 400 bp were gel-purified. Internal 6-nucleotide barcodes were carried by the libraries and were used for demultiplexing. The libraries were sequenced on an Illumina MiSeq using 2x220 or 2x250 nucleotide paired-end reads. The original pipeline was this. Paired reads were merged using FLASH 1.2.11 and aligned with BWA-MEM to the GRCh37 human genome, and TRA and TRB reads were then extracted. For V and J assignment, an IMGT-derived reference of cassette sequences and CDR3 motifs that included pseudogenes was used. Reads were translated in three frames, and productive CDR3s were defined by a C…FGXG motif without stop codons. Clonotypes were defined as unique combinations of V-J cassette pair and CDR3 amino acid sequence. Filtering of reads was based on Hamming distance, with the threshold set by the sequence error rate of each sample in mapped regions. TCRdb applied fastp at Q25 and MiXCR to the public reads, then kept only in-frame beta chains. Every CDR3 protein is listed once, alongside the most common genes and DNA of its rows. TCRdb assigned the V and J calls; the authors' analysis was not used. In all, the sample holds some 190,000 distinct CDR3 sequences, and about 32% of those were seen once. The top ten hold around 21% of the sample.

CDR1 MGHRA and CDR2 YSYEKL were looked up in the germline V gene. The CDR3, cysteine through phenylalanine, is 13 amino acids long. The only DNA kept is the CDR3, 39 bases in frame from the first base. V and J are truncated by 0 bases and 14 bases respectively, leaving an intervening sequence of 14 bases. This clonotype originated in a human donor with low-grade glioma or glioblastoma, undergoing nonglioma brain surgery, or in good health (not recorded which). The chain is assembled from TRBV4-1 and TRBJ2-1, and possibly TRBD2, on 5 matching bases. Sequencing used glioma tissue, nonneoplastic brain tissue, or PBMCs (not recorded which). The nucleotide sequence reads as follows: TGCGCCAGCAGCCAAGATCTAAGGGAGTTTAAGTTCTTC. Its protein is CASSQDLREFKFF.